This TCR beta chain was found in a study of T cell responses to AZD1222 COVID-19 vaccine. Second doses at about 4 or about 12 weeks were pooled. Germline trimming cut 6 bases from V and 8 bases from J; bases unmatched to any gene: 8. Germline values: CDR1 MNHEY, CDR2 SVGAGI. The CDR3 runs 14 residues. A word on this clone: As yet, its antigen is unknown.

The study, taken as a whole, reports: Along spike, vaccine-associated CD4 TCRs were found throughout, with dominance at 160-218 and 743-854.

Measured with immunoSEQ multiplex PCR; TCRdb has only the in-frame clones, and not every one. This table has about 130,000 clones, around nine tenths appearing once. This sequence originates from an adult who received the AZD1222 COVID-19 vaccine. The rearrangement uses TRBV6-5 and TRBJ1-4, with TRBD1 matching over 8 bases. Sequenced here: peripheral blood, sampled 28 days after the second AZD1222 dose. CDR3 amino acids: CASRKGQEGEKLFF. CDR3 in DNA: TGTGCCAGCAGGAAGGGACAGGAGGGCGAAAAACTGTTTTTT.